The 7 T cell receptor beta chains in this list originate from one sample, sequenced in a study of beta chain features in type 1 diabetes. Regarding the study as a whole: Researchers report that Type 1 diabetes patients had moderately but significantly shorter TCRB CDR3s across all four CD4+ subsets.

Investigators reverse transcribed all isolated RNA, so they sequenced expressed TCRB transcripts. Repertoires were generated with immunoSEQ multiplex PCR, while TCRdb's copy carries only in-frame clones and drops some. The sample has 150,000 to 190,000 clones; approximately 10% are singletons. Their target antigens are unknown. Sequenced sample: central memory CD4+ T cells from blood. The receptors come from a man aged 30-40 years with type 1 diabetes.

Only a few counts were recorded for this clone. CDR3 DNA sequence: TGCGCCAGCAGCCTCGGACAGGCCGAAATGAACACTGAAGCTTTCTTT. It translates to CASSLGQAEMNTEAFF. The chain links TRBV4-3 to TRBJ1-1, with 7 bases matching TRBD1. CDR1 is LGHNA and CDR2 is YSLEER in the germline V gene. The CDR3 loop spans 16 amino acids. Trimming cost V 4 bases and J 0 bases; bases outside gene matches: 8.

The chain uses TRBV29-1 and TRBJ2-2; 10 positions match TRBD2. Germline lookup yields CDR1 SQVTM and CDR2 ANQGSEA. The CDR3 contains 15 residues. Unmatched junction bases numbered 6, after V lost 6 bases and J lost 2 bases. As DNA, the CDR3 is TGCAGCGTGCCTACTAGCGGGGCAAACACCGGGGAGCTGTTTTTT. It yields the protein CSVPTSGANTGELFF.

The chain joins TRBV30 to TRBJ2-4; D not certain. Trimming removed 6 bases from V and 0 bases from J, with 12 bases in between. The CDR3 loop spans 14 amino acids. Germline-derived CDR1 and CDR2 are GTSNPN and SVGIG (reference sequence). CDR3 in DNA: TGTGCCTGCGGTAGTGAACTAGCCAAAAACATTCAGTACTTC. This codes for CACGSELAKNIQYF.

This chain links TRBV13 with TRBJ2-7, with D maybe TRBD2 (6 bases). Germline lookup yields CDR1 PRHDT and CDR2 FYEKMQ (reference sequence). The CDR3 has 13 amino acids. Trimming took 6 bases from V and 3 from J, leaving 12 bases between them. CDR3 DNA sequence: TGTGCCAGCAGTCCGTCGGGGGTCTACGAGCAGTACTTC. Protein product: CASSPSGVYEQYF.

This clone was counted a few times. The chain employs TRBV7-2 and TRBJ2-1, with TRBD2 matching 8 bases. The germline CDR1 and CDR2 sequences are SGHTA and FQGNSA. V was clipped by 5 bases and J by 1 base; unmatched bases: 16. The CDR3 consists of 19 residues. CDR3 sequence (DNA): TGTGCCAGCAGCCGACGACGCCCCGGACTAGCCAGTTCCTACAATGAGCAGTTCTTC. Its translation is CASSRRRPGLASSYNEQFF.

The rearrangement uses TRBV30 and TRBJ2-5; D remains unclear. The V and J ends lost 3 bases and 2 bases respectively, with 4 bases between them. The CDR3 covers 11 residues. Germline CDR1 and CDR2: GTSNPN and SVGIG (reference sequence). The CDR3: CAWSFQETQYF. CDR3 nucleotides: TGTGCCTGGAGCTTTCAAGAGACCCAGTACTTC.

In DNA form, the CDR3 reads TGTGCCAGCAGCTTGAGCGGCCATAGCAATCAGCCCCAGCATTTT. Translated: CASSLSGHSNQPQHF. The chain joins TRBV5-6 to TRBJ1-5; D is unclear. The V end was cut by 1 base, the J end by 0 bases, with 8 bases between. There are 15 residues in the CDR3. Germline assignment: CDR1 SGHDT and CDR2 YYEEEE.